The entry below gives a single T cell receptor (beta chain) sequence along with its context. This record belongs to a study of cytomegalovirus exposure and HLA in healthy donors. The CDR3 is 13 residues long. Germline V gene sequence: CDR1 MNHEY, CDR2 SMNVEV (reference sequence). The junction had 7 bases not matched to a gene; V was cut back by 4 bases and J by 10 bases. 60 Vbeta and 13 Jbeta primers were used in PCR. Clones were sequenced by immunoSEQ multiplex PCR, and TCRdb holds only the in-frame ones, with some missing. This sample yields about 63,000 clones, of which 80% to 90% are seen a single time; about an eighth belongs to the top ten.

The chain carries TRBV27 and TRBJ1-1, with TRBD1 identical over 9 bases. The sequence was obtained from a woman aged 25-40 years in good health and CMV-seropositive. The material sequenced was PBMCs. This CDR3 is CASSWGTGFPAFF. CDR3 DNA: TGTGCCAGCAGTTGGGGGACAGGGTTTCCAGCTTTCTTT.